What follows are 27 T cell receptor beta chains derived from one specimen sequenced in a study of regulatory T cells in long-lasting Graves disease. Specified time point: newly diagnosed GD, antithyroid drugs for less than 3 months. Generation of the TCR library employed RNA extracted from PBMCs. Library construction for TCR beta used iRepertoire HTBI primers and Arm-PCR of CDR3 regions. In TCRdb, the multiplex PCR reads were re-called with MiXCR into one record per CDR3 protein. The sample shows about 500,000 distinct CDR3 sequences, 15% to 20% of them seen only once. These data were also reused for a study on T cells in Graves' hyperthyroidism and ophthalmopathy.

The sequencing used peripheral blood mononuclear cells (PBMCs), collected at new diagnosis, from a patient treated with antithyroid drugs. The receptors shown here come from a man aged 35 to 55 with Graves disease.

In its sample, this clonotype was seen many times. The chain couples TRBV6-6 to TRBJ2-7, with 10 bases lining up with TRBD2. The CDR3 spans 16 residues. The V and J ends lost 0 bases and 0 bases, in that order; junction bases with no gene match: 2. Germline V gives CDR1 MNHNY, CDR2 SVGAGI (reference sequence). In DNA form, the CDR3 reads TGTGCCAGCAGTTACTCGCCTAGCGGGAGCTCCTACGAGCAGTACTTC. As protein: CASSYSPSGSSYEQYF.

This clonotype was counted ten times or more. The V gene is TRBV15, the J gene TRBJ2-2, with 8 bases matching TRBD1. Germline V gene data show CDR1 as LNHNV and CDR2 as YYDKDF (reference sequence). The ends lost 2 bases at V and 3 bases at J; junction bases unmatched: 2. The CDR3 sequence is 15 residues long. As DNA, the CDR3 is TGTGCCACCAGCAGAATGGACAGGGACACCGGGGAGCTGTTTTTT. Translation: CATSRMDRDTGELFF.

This clonotype came up once. This may stem from a read error, because a much larger clone lies one nucleotide away. The chain is built from TRBV29-1 and TRBJ2-7; D tentatively fits TRBD1 or TRBD2 (6 bases each). This CDR3 comprises 15 residues. Germline CDR1 and CDR2: SQVTM and ANQGSEA. V lost 0 bases and J lost 2, with 14 bases in between. This CDR3 reads CSVEEGGSTAYEQYF. CDR3 coding DNA: TGCAGCGTTGAAGAAGGGGGGTCTACTGCCTACGAGCAGTACTTC.

This clonotype was found a few times. J is TRBJ2-6 and V is TRBV20-1; possible D gene TRBD2, 6 bases. Trimming removed 2 bases from V and 2 bases from J, with 10 bases in between. CDR1 is DFQATT, CDR2 SNEGSKA, per germline (reference sequence). CDR3 size: 15 residues. CDR3: CSARKGGAGANVLTF. The DNA of the CDR3 is TGCAGTGCTAGAAAGGGAGGCGCTGGGGCCAACGTCCTGACTTTC.

This chain links TRBV2 with TRBJ1-5; D is undetermined. The V and J ends lost 5 bases and 0 bases respectively, with 11 bases between them. In germline, CDR1 is SNHLY, CDR2 FYNNEI. The CDR3 is made up of 15 amino acids. The CDR3 DNA sequence: TGTGCCAGCAGTAACCGTGTCTATAGCAATCAGCCCCAGCATTTT. Its translation: CASSNRVYSNQPQHF.

As to this clonotype: A much bigger clone sits one base away, suggesting this may be a read error. The chain is built from TRBV2 and TRBJ2-7; perhaps TRBD1 as D (6 bases). Trimming stripped 4 bases from V and 7 bases from J, with 20 bases between. The V gene's germline CDR1 is SNHLY and CDR2 FYNNEI. The CDR3 contains 15 residues. The CDR3 DNA is TGTGCCAGCAGTGCGCTGGGGGCGTCCTACAATGAGCAGTACTTC. Protein product: CASSALGASYNEQYF.

This clonotype was counted ten times or more. The chain has TRBV7-9 and TRBJ2-2, with D perhaps TRBD1 (6 bases). V dropped 4 bases and J dropped 4 bases, with 13 bases sitting between them. The CDR3 sequence is 15 residues long. The germline gives CDR1 SEHNR, CDR2 FQNEAQ (reference sequence). In DNA form, the CDR3 reads TGTGCCAGCAGCTCACCCCAGGGGCTCACCGGGGAGCTGTTTTTT. Translating it yields CASSSPQGLTGELFF.

This clonotype was counted ten times or more. The chain is built from TRBV20-1 and TRBJ2-1; 10 positions match TRBD2. V gave up 1 base and J gave up 4 bases; unmatched junction bases: 7. Germline V lookup: CDR1 DFQATT, CDR2 SNEGSKA (reference sequence). The CDR3 contains 16 residues. CDR3 in amino acids: CSARVWLAGAYNEQFF. CDR3 coding DNA: TGCAGTGCTAGAGTGTGGCTAGCGGGAGCTTACAATGAGCAGTTCTTC.

The chain carries TRBV7-9 and TRBJ1-1, with unresolved D. The CDR3 runs to 17 residues. V lost 0 bases, J lost 0 bases, and 14 bases lay in between. CDR1 SEHNR and CDR2 FQNEAQ come from the germline V gene (reference sequence). For the CDR3, the DNA is TGTGCCAGCAGCTTAGCGGATAGGGCCCGAATGAACACTGAAGCTTTCTTT. It codes for CASSLADRARMNTEAFF.

This clonotype has at least ten counts. The chain recombines TRBV27 with TRBJ2-3, with D maybe TRBD2 (7 bases). The J call is in doubt because the DNA end fits TRBJ2-5 better. From germline, CDR1 is MNHEY and CDR2 SMNVEV (reference sequence). This CDR3 comprises 15 residues. The CDR3 loop is CASSHEGRGRETQYF. CDR3 sequence (DNA): TGTGCCAGCAGTCACGAGGGGCGGGGGCGGGAGACCCAGTACTTC.

This clonotype was seen ten or more times. The chain has TRBV28 and TRBJ2-1; TRBD2 matches 7 bases. Germline V lookup: CDR1 MDHEN, CDR2 SYDVKM. Trimming at V came to 1 base and at J to 8 bases, leaving 8 bases not matched to a gene. This CDR3 contains 15 residues. Here the CDR3 reads CASSLYGGGPHEQFF. In DNA, the CDR3 is TGTGCCAGCAGTTTATATGGGGGAGGGCCGCATGAGCAGTTCTTC.

This clonotype appeared many times. V is TRBV29-1 and J is TRBJ2-3, with TRBD1 matching 9 bases. V shed 7 bases and J 4 bases; nucleotides not matched to a gene: 9. The CDR3 covers 14 residues. Per the germline V gene, CDR1 is SQVTM and CDR2 is ANQGSEA. This CDR3 is CSAYRGRSADTQYF. The CDR3 DNA reads as TGCAGCGCCTACAGGGGGCGCAGCGCAGATACGCAGTATTTT.

This clonotype was observed many times. CDR3 in amino acids: CASSPLVSSYNEQFF. Written as DNA, the CDR3 is TGTGCCAGCAGCCCGCTGGTAAGCTCCTACAATGAGCAGTTCTTC. V usage is TRBV3-1 and J usage is TRBJ2-1, with no clear D. The V end was cut by 4 bases, the J end by 0 bases, with 10 bases between. The CDR3 extends over 15 amino acids. Germline-derived CDR1 and CDR2 are LGHDT and YNNKEL (reference sequence).

This sequence joins TRBV5-1 and TRBJ1-2; 9 bases match TRBD1. V lost 2 bases and J lost 4; bases outside the gene matches: 9. CDR3 size: 16 residues. Per the germline V gene, CDR1 is SGHRS and CDR2 is YFSETQ. This CDR3 is CASSFGQGLNGYGYTF. The CDR3 DNA follows: TGCGCCAGCAGCTTTGGACAGGGGTTGAATGGCTATGGCTACACCTTC. Full variable domain (remainder filled in from reference TRBV5-1 and TRBJ1-2): KAGVTQTPRYLIKTRGQQVTLSCSPISGHRSVSWYQQTPGQGLQFLFEYFSETQRNKGNFPGRFSGRQFSNSRSEMNVSTLELGDSALYLCASSFGQGLNGYGYTFGSGTRLTVV.

This clonotype was counted many times. This sequence joins TRBV3-1 and TRBJ1-2; D is unclear. V gave up 1 base and J gave up 3 bases, with 9 bases separating them. Germline assignment: CDR1 LGHDT and CDR2 YNNKEL (reference sequence). This CDR3 is 14 amino acids long. In nucleotides, the CDR3 is TGTGCCAGCAGCCAAGTTGCCAGAGACTATGGCTACACCTTC. Protein: CASSQVARDYGYTF.

This clonotype was recorded a few times. The chain joins TRBV24-1 to TRBJ1-5, with D perhaps matching TRBD1 (5 bases). Trimming removed 3 bases from V and 9 bases from J, with 17 bases in between. CDR1 is KGHDR and CDR2 is SFDVKD in the germline V gene. The CDR3 length is 15 residues. This chain's CDR3 is CATSDAGTGILPQHF. The CDR3 DNA reads TGTGCCACCAGTGATGCCGGGACGGGTATACTGCCCCAGCATTTT.

Many counts were recorded for this clonotype. The gene calls are TRBV6-2 or TRBV6-3 and TRBJ2-1, with 7 bases that match TRBD2. The CDR3 is made up of 18 amino acids. Germline CDR1 reads MNHEY; CDR2 reads SVGEGT. V lost 3 bases to trimming and J lost 0 bases; unmatched junction nucleotides: 11. The CDR3 loop is CASSYERGRGSSYNEQFF. The CDR3 bases are TGTGCCAGCAGTTATGAGCGGGGACGCGGGAGCTCCTACAATGAGCAGTTCTTC.

Of note for this clonotype: A much bigger clone sits one base away, suggesting this may be a read error. The rearrangement uses TRBV12-3 or TRBV12-4 and TRBJ2-5, with 10 bases matching TRBD2. V was pared by 7 bases and J by 5 bases, with 10 bases of the junction left unmatched. This CDR3 has 15 amino acids. The CDR3 sequence: CASTISGRAGETQYF. Written as DNA, the CDR3 is TGTGCCAGCACCATCAGCGGGAGGGCTGGCGAGACCCAGTACTTC.

This rearrangement joins TRBV20-1 to TRBJ2-7; 12 bases are a match to TRBD2. Trimming took 3 bases from V and 3 from J; bases not matched to a gene: 9. The CDR3 is made up of 16 amino acids. Germline CDR1 and CDR2: DFQATT and SNEGSKA (reference sequence). The CDR3: CSASPSGRAKVYEQYF. For the CDR3, the DNA is TGCAGTGCTAGCCCTAGCGGGAGGGCCAAGGTCTACGAGCAGTACTTC.

The chain joins TRBV18 to TRBJ2-7; either TRBD1 or TRBD2 may supply D (6 bases each). Germline-derived CDR1 and CDR2 are KGHSH and LQKENI. V lost 1 base to trimming and J lost 4 bases, with 17 bases between them. The CDR3 consists of 16 residues. DNA for the CDR3: TGTGCCAGCTCACCACTCAGGGGAGCGGCGGGGTACGAGCAGTACTTC. Residues: CASSPLRGAAGYEQYF.

This clonotype has ten or more counts. The genes are TRBV11-1 and TRBJ2-5; D remains ambiguous. V was pared by 6 bases and J by 2 bases, with 10 bases between. Germline values: CDR1 SGHAT, CDR2 FQDESV (reference sequence). This CDR3 is 13 amino acids long. Written as DNA, the CDR3 is TGTGCCAGCAGTTTTAGCATGCAAGAGACCCAGTACTTC. Its translation is CASSFSMQETQYF.

This clonotype was observed at least ten times. CDR3 protein: CASKPLEGSVEAFF. The DNA of the CDR3 is TGCGCCAGCAAGCCTCTTGAGGGGAGCGTTGAAGCTTTCTTT. The J gene is TRBJ1-1, the V gene TRBV5-1; perhaps TRBD1 as D (5 bases). Looked up from germline, CDR1 is SGHRS and CDR2 is YFSETQ. This CDR3 is built from 14 residues. Trimming shortened V by 6 bases and J by 7 bases, and 19 bases separated the two germline ends.

Concerning this clonotype itself: A much larger clone is a single base away; this may be a read error. The chain carries TRBV27 and TRBJ1-5; 9 positions match TRBD1. Looked up from germline, CDR1 is MNHEY and CDR2 is SMNVEV (reference sequence). The CDR3 totals 15 residues. J gave up 0 bases and V 4 bases, and 1 base lay outside the gene matches. In DNA, the CDR3 is TGTGCCAGCAGTTGGACAGGGGATAGCAATCAGCCCCAGCATTTT. This codes for CASSWTGDSNQPQHF.

This clonotype was recorded at least ten times. V usage is TRBV7-9 and J usage is TRBJ2-2; 10 nucleotides match TRBD2. Germline CDR1 SEHNR, CDR2 FQNEAQ (reference sequence). J lost 5 bases, V lost 5 bases, and 2 bases had no gene match. This CDR3 comprises 14 residues. CDR3 nucleotides: TGTGCCAGCAGCCCTAGCGGGAGTACCGGGGAGCTGTTTTTT. This translates into CASSPSGSTGELFF.

This chain connects TRBV30 to TRBJ1-5; the D gene is possibly TRBD1 (5 bases). V lost 2 bases and J 4 bases, leaving 9 bases between the germline ends. CDR1 GTSNPN and CDR2 SVGIG come from the germline V gene (reference sequence). CDR3 length equals 13 residues. CDR3 loop: CAWSRDSNQPQHF. DNA of the CDR3: TGTGCCTGGAGTCGCGACAGTAATCAGCCCCAGCATTTT.

The sample holds many counts of this clonotype. The CDR3 DNA sequence: TGTGCCAGCAGCCCCTTCGGTGGGGGATACAATGAGCAGTTCTTC. Its translation: CASSPFGGGYNEQFF. The rearrangement links TRBV7-3 to TRBJ2-1; D is tentatively TRBD1 or TRBD2 (5 bases each). The ends were cut back, 5 bases at V and 4 bases at J, with 15 bases in the middle. The germline V gene encodes CDR1 SGHTA and CDR2 FQGTGA. This CDR3 region has 15 residues. The whole variable domain, filled in from reference TRBV7-3 and TRBJ2-1, reads GAGVSQTPSNKVTEKGKYVELRCDPISGHTALYWYRQSLGQGPEFLIYFQGTGAADDSGLPNDRFFAVRPEGSVSTLKIQRTERGDSAVYLCASSPFGGGYNEQFFGPGTRLTVL.

This clonotype occurred a few times. The chain carries TRBV19 and TRBJ1-5, with D unresolved. Germline V lookup: CDR1 LNHDA, CDR2 SQIVND (reference sequence). V was shortened by 3 bases and J by 7 bases, with 7 bases between the two germline ends. The CDR3 runs to 12 residues. CDR3 region: CASSILGQPQHF. CDR3 nucleotides: TGTGCCAGTAGTATCTTGGGACAGCCCCAGCATTTT.